The rows below give T cell receptor beta chains drawn from one sample of a study of CD8+ T cells in alopecia areata. Generated by immunoSEQ multiplex PCR, the TCRdb table keeps only in-frame clones and is missing some. The data show 200,000 to 250,000 clones, with 50% to 70% seen just once and 1.5% to 2% held by the top ten. Material: CD4+ T cells sorted from blood, obtained at week 4, from a patient treated with tofacitinib. The receptors come from a human donor with alopecia areata. The CDR3 runs from the conserved cysteine through the conserved F or W. A D gene is named only where the DNA matches it firmly. Expanded clones are given a class, and other clones once, few, many or no size at all.

cdr3_aa,cdr3_nt,clone_size,d_call,v_call,j_call
CASSLDLTTNEKLFF,TGTGCCAGCAGCTTAGACTTAACAACTAATGAAAAACTGTTTTTT,.,.,TRBV7-2,TRBJ1-4
CASSLKGFNGYTF,TGTGCCAGCAGTTTGAAAGGGTTCAATGGCTACACCTTC,.,.,TRBV27,TRBJ1-2
CASSSPKITTDTQYF,TGTGCCAGCAGCTCGCCGAAAATTACTACAGATACGCAGTATTTT,.,.,TRBV7-9,TRBJ2-3
CASSEGLKNIQYF,TGTGCCAGCAGTGAAGGTCTTAAAAACATTCAGTACTTC,.,.,TRBV2,TRBJ2-4
CASSPGTGSYNEQFF,TGTGCCAGCAGCCCCGGGACAGGGTCCTACAATGAGCAGTTCTTC,.,TRBD1,TRBV11-2,TRBJ2-1
CASRETTDQPQHF,TGTGCCAGCAGGGAGACGACCGATCAGCCCCAGCATTTT,few,.,TRBV6-5,TRBJ1-5
CASSIRRQANYGYTF,TGTGCCAGCTCCATTCGGAGACAAGCTAACTATGGCTACACCTTC,.,.,TRBV27,TRBJ1-2
CAWSVKRAVGRGSTEAFF,TGTGCCTGGAGTGTGAAACGGGCGGTTGGGCGAGGGAGCACTGAAGCTTTCTTT,.,.,TRBV30,TRBJ1-1
CASSVDVYTEAFF,TGTGCCAGCAGCGTAGACGTGTACACTGAAGCTTTCTTT,few,.,TRBV9,TRBJ1-1
CASSGRTQETQYF,TGTGCCAGCTCCGGACGGACCCAAGAGACCCAGTACTTC,.,.,TRBV18,TRBJ2-5
CASSRREGAGANVLTF,TGTGCCAGCAGCAGGAGGGAAGGGGCTGGGGCCAACGTCCTGACTTTC,.,.,TRBV21-1,TRBJ2-6
CASSGFLGNEKLFF,TGTGCCAGCAGTGGGTTCCTAGGAAATGAAAAACTGTTTTTT,few,.,TRBV2,TRBJ1-4
CASSPGRSSYNEQFF,TGCGCCAGCAGCCCAGGGCGCAGCTCCTACAATGAGCAGTTCTTC,few,.,TRBV4-3,TRBJ2-1
CAWSGTGINYGYTF,TGTGCCTGGAGTGGAACAGGAATAAACTATGGCTACACCTTC,.,.,TRBV30,TRBJ1-2
CATDLLWYF,TGCGCCACCGACCTCCTCTGGTACTTC,.,.,TRBV5-1,TRBJ2-7
CASSPDRGQGYTF,TGTGCCAGCAGCCCTGACAGGGGGCAGGGCTACACCTTC,.,TRBD1,TRBV7-2,TRBJ1-2
CASSVEGQGDEQYF,TGTGCCAGCAGCGTAGAGGGACAGGGGGACGAGCAGTACTTC,.,TRBD1,TRBV9,TRBJ2-7
CASKPRTGGLKTQYF,TGTGCCAGCAAGCCTAGGACAGGGGGATTGAAGACCCAGTACTTC,.,TRBD1,TRBV2,TRBJ2-5
CASRTREVHLPLHF,TGTGCCAGCAGAACCCGGGAGGTTCATTTACCCCTCCACTTT,few,.,TRBV2,TRBJ1-6
CSVKRQKNTGELFF,TGCAGCGTCAAACGACAGAAGAACACCGGGGAGCTGTTTTTT,few,.,TRBV29-1,TRBJ2-2
CAWSVGVPSGNTIYF,TGTGCCTGGAGTGTAGGAGTGCCTTCTGGAAACACCATATATTTT,.,.,TRBV30,TRBJ1-3
CASSQIPGQAGEKLFF,TGCGCCAGCAGCCAGATCCCGGGACAGGCGGGTGAAAAACTGTTTTTT,.,TRBD1,TRBV4-3,TRBJ1-4
CASSVQGKYEQYF,TGTGCCAGCAGTGTACAGGGGAAATACGAGCAGTACTTC,.,TRBD1,TRBV2,TRBJ2-7
CASSLRAGVF,TGTGCCAGCAGCTTAAGGGCAGGGGTTTTT,.,.,TRBV27,TRBJ1-4
CAWSVLKDTEAFF,TGTGCCTGGAGTGTATTAAAGGACACTGAAGCTTTCTTT,once,.,TRBV30,TRBJ1-1
CASSFDGRGNQPQHF,TGTGCCAGCAGTTTTGACGGACGGGGCAATCAGCCCCAGCATTTT,few,.,TRBV27,TRBJ1-5
CASRRDLSSYNEQFF,TGTGCCAGCAGACGGGACCTTAGCTCCTACAATGAGCAGTTCTTC,.,.,TRBV6-5,TRBJ2-1
CSVTGTGGEITDTQYF,TGCAGCGTTACCGGGACAGGGGGCGAGATAACAGATACGCAGTATTTT,.,TRBD1,TRBV29-1,TRBJ2-3
CSVEGGGYGYTF,TGCAGCGTTGAGGGGGGTGGGTATGGCTACACCTTC,.,.,TRBV29-1,TRBJ1-2
CASSPRLTDTQYF,TGTGCCAGCAGCCCTCGGTTAACAGATACGCAGTATTTT,few,.,TRBV11-2,TRBJ2-3
CAWRGQGLNYGYTF,TGTGCCTGGAGGGGACAGGGGCTAAACTATGGCTACACCTTC,.,TRBD1,TRBV30,TRBJ1-2
CASSFLRNEQYF,TGTGCCAGCAGCTTCCTTAGGAACGAGCAGTACTTC,.,.,TRBV13,TRBJ2-7
CASSLRGAGTEAFF,TGCGCCAGCAGCTTGCGGGGCGCGGGGACTGAAGCTTTCTTT,.,.,TRBV5-1,TRBJ1-1
CASRGLALPEFF,TGTGCCAGCAGGGGACTAGCCCTCCCGGAGTTCTTC,.,TRBD2,TRBV7-2,TRBJ2-1
CSVYRDKGKSEQYF,TGCAGCGTTTACCGGGACAAGGGTAAAAGTGAGCAGTACTTC,few,.,TRBV29-1,TRBJ2-7
CASRDDSPLHF,TGTGCCAGCAGGGATGATTCACCCCTCCACTTT,.,.,TRBV2,TRBJ1-6
CASSQDSPRGRGGYTF,TGTGCCAGCAGCCAAGATTCGCCTCGGGGGCGCGGTGGCTACACCTTC,many,.,TRBV4-2,TRBJ1-2